This is a list of T cell receptor beta chains from one sample in a study of blood T cell repertoires in COVID-19. Generated by immunoSEQ multiplex PCR, the TCRdb table keeps only in-frame clones and is missing some. The table records 120,000 or so clones, 88% of them present only once. The sample comprised peripheral blood. Source of these receptors: a woman in her 50s with acute or convalescent COVID-19. Both conserved end residues are part of each CDR3. D genes are given only for firm matches. Only some rows state a clone size, as once, few, many or a class for expanded clones.

clone_size	d_call	v_call	j_call	cdr3_nt	cdr3_aa
.	TRBD2	TRBV6-4	TRBJ2-5	TGTGCCAGCAGTAAAATTGGACTAGCGGGAGTACGAGAGACCCAGTACTTC	CASSKIGLAGVRETQYF
.	TRBD1	TRBV5-1	TRBJ2-7	TGCGCCAGCAGCCCGGGGACAGGGGGTTATGCCTACGAGCAGTACTTC	CASSPGTGGYAYEQYF
few	TRBD1	TRBV5-6	TRBJ1-3	TGTGCCAGCAGCACGGGAGACAGGGGATCTGGAAACACCATATATTTT	CASSTGDRGSGNTIYF
.	TRBD1	TRBV3-1/TRBV3-2	TRBJ2-7	TGTGCCAGCAGCCAAAACACCGGGACAGGGGCCGAGCAGTACTTC	CASSQNTGTGAEQYF
.	.	TRBV20-1	TRBJ1-2	TGCAGTGCCTATCTCAACTATGGCTACACCTTC	CSAYLNYGYTF
.	TRBD2	TRBV11-2	TRBJ2-1	TGTGCCAGCAGCCCAGAGCTAGCGGGAGCTTACAATGAGCAGTTCTTC	CASSPELAGAYNEQFF
.	TRBD1	TRBV6-5	TRBJ2-7	TGTGCCGGACGTGGGACAGGTTACGAGCAGTACTTC	CAGRGTGYEQYF
.	TRBD2	TRBV30	TRBJ2-2	TGTGCCTGGAGCCCGGGACTAGCGGGAGCATTCACCGGGGAGCTGTTTTTT	CAWSPGLAGAFTGELFF
.	.	TRBV27	TRBJ2-7	TGTGCCAGCAGTTTTACCAGGGGCTACGAGCAGTACTTC	CASSFTRGYEQYF
few	.	TRBV5-1	TRBJ2-2	TGCGCCAGCAGCAGGCTAGGGGGAACCGGGGAGCTGTTTTTT	CASSRLGGTGELFF
.	TRBD2	TRBV29-1	TRBJ2-3	TGCAGCTATCCCTCCGGGACTAGCGGGAGTACGCAGTATTTT	CSYPSGTSGSTQYF
.	TRBD2	TRBV29-1	TRBJ2-7	TGCAGCGTTGAAACCGGGACTAGAGCCTACGAGCAGTACTTC	CSVETGTRAYEQYF
.	.	TRBV19	TRBJ2-5	TGTGCCAGTAGTAGGGGACTGGAAGAGACCCAGTACTTC	CASSRGLEETQYF
.	.	TRBV10-3	TRBJ1-2	TGTGCCATCAGTGAGGGGCTGGCAGATAACTATGGCTACACCTTC	CAISEGLADNYGYTF
.	.	TRBV7-8	TRBJ1-2	TGTGCCAGCAGCTTTGAGCGAAACTATGGCTACACCTTC	CASSFERNYGYTF
.	.	TRBV9	TRBJ1-1	TGTGCCAGCAGCGTAGGAGGGAGCACTGAAGCTTTCTTT	CASSVGGSTEAFF
.	TRBD1	TRBV18	TRBJ2-3	TGTGCCAGCTCACTACGGACAGGGGGAAGCACAGATACGCAGTATTTT	CASSLRTGGSTDTQYF
.	.	TRBV3-1/TRBV3-2	TRBJ1-1	TGTGCCAGCAGCCAAGGGGGGGACACTGAAGCTTTCTTT	CASSQGGDTEAFF
.	.	TRBV24-1	TRBJ2-2	TGTGCCACCAGTGACCCCGGACTACCTACCGGGGAGCTGTTTTTT	CATSDPGLPTGELFF
.	.	TRBV9	TRBJ1-3	TGTGCCAGCAGCGTAGCCAACCCAGGCTCTGGAAACACCATATATTTT	CASSVANPGSGNTIYF
.	TRBD1	TRBV15	TRBJ1-1	TGTGCCACCAGCGCTCGCCCGAGGACAGGGTGGACTGAAGCTTTCTTT	CATSARPRTGWTEAFF
.	.	TRBV25-1	TRBJ1-5	TGTGCCAGCAGTGAGGTAGGCAATCAGCCCCAGCATTTT	CASSEVGNQPQHF
.	TRBD1	TRBV18	TRBJ2-7	TGTGCCAGCTCACCGGGACAGGGGACCTACGAGCAGTACTTC	CASSPGQGTYEQYF
.	TRBD2	TRBV6-1	TRBJ2-1	TGTGCCAGCAGTGAGGGGACTAGCTCGGGGTATGAGCAGTTCTTC	CASSEGTSSGYEQFF
.	.	TRBV6-5	TRBJ2-2	TGTGCCAGCAAATCAAATGGGGCTAGCACCGGGGAGCTGTTTTTT	CASKSNGASTGELFF
.	TRBD2	TRBV5-1	TRBJ2-3	TGCGCCAGCAGCTTGGGGGGGACTAGCGGTAGCACAGATACGCAGTATTTT	CASSLGGTSGSTDTQYF
.	TRBD2	TRBV19	TRBJ2-7	TGTGCCAGTAGTACGGGACTAGCGGGCTACGAGCAGTACTTC	CASSTGLAGYEQYF